This T cell receptor (beta chain) was sequenced during a study of shared clonotypes between healthy human individuals (dated by TCRdb to the early 2020s). Study-wide context: The cohort included three men and a couple of women between 18 and 49 years of age. For each donor, CD4 naive and CD4 memory were each run on three plates, CD8 naive on two plates, and CD8 memory on one plate. To estimate repertoire size and how much clonotypes are shared between individuals, the study performed deep sequencing of blood TCR repertoires from 4 to 6 healthy adults. Libraries were prepared and TCR repertoires were sequenced by different laboratories using diverse techniques, in order to increase sequencing depth and limit assay-specific biases. Per donor, leukapheresis produced somewhere between about 0.94 and 9 billion PBMCs. Beyond this particular receptor, the publication reports: Incomplete sequencing was indicated by rarefaction of sorted-subset datasets, despite the large sequencing depth. About 4.5% of naive CD4, around 3.5% of naive CD8, around 2.3% of memory CD4, and 0.4% of memory CD8 clonotypes were shared across several donors. Compared with non-shared clonotypes, the clonotypes found in all four sorted-subset donors had higher generation probabilities. Only blood was sampled, and tissue TCR repertoires likely differ from those in blood. Naive subsets generally had larger estimated clonotype richness than memory subsets did. The genetic and exposure-history diversity represented was limited by the small number of donors. Pairwise subsampling indicated that sequencing depth was expected to affect the degree of clonotype sharing among donors.

For this clone: Its antigen has not been determined. No base qualities exist here, and no much larger clone lies one base off it.

Donors were healthy HIV-negative adults with no recently reported acute infections or vaccinations. Every donor was a Caucasian adult living in Nashville, Tennessee, USA. CD4+ T cells were enriched through magnetic negative selection, after which naive cells were positively selected on CD45RA and the remaining negative fraction served as the memory subset. Blood was obtained by leukapheresis, after which PBMCs were separated by Ficoll-Histopaque density gradient centrifugation and cryopreserved in liquid nitrogen vapor phase. Analytical flow cytometry was used to check the purity and quantity of every magnetically sorted T cell population. From each sorted fraction, genomic DNA was isolated and quantified by UV absorbance on a Nanodrop 2000c. TCR CDR3 regions were amplified from genomic DNA by multiplex PCR using the deep immunoSEQ assay. For each cell subset, the extracted genomic DNA was distributed evenly across all wells of several immunoSEQ 96-well plates, and each plate served as one replicate. For sorted subsets, each replicate PCR was loaded with 200 ng genomic DNA, equivalent to some 27,000 T cell genomes. Purified libraries were quantified with a Qubit 3.0 fluorometer, sized on a Bioanalyzer 2100, and re-quantified with the KAPA Library Quantification kit. Every immunoSEQ 96-well plate was sequenced on a dedicated single-read 150-cycle Illumina NextSeq 550 flow cell. The study's processing was this. The immunoSEQ output contained only junctional sequences without quality scores, so filtering could not match that applied to full-length reads. Sequences were annotated with PyIR, a Python wrapper for IgBLAST v1.9, using IMGT germline references to assign V/J genes and CDR3. Any read was removed if the V/J assignment was weak (E-value above 1e-6), the CDR3 was missing, or the read contained stop codons, out-of-frame junctions, or ambiguous translated residues. A V3J clonotype was defined by an identical inferred V gene, J gene, and CDR3 amino acid sequence. Percentage overlap between repertoires was calculated by dividing the number of shared unique clonotypes by the size of the smaller repertoire. Three approaches were used to assess repertoire richness: RTK rarefaction, the Chao1 estimator, and Recon v2.1 estimates of unobserved clonotypes. OLGA was used to compute generation probabilities for all TCRbeta clonotypes that the gDNA method yielded from a handful of donors. Entries here come from immuneACCESS through TCRdb and include only in-frame sequences with V and J called. Some clones fail to appear in such tables; in the studies checked, an unresolved V gene covers under half of the shortfall, and the cause of the remainder is unknown. The V and J calls and the clone size are those of that table, but D and trimming were determined from the DNA. The sample includes some 2,500,000 clones, with roughly 93% observed a single time. The ten top clones hold 0.36% of the sample.

The germline ends are 15 bases apart after V is trimmed by 4 bases and J by 2 bases. The CDR3 spans 15 residues, from the cysteine through the phenylalanine. Only the CDR3 DNA stays, 45 bases, in frame from base 1. CDR1 and CDR2 were assigned from the germline V gene as SGHRS and YFSETQ. Sequenced sample: naive CD4+ T cells from PBMCs. This sample's cell subset or site label indicates: CD45RA+ positively selected. The TCR originated in a man younger than 35 in good health. Some clones in this sample may be carry-over from other donors' samples. The chain couples TRBV5-1 to TRBJ1-2, with TRBD1 perhaps the D gene, on 5 matching bases. The nucleotide sequence reads as follows: TGCGCCAGCAGCGAAGGGACTGAAGGAAACTATGGCTACACCTTC. Its product reads: CASSEGTEGNYGYTF.